These 6 T cell receptor beta chains came from one sample sequenced in a study of T cell responses to AZD1222 COVID-19 vaccine. TCRdb's copy holds only in-frame clones and misses some; the assay was immunoSEQ multiplex PCR. The sample shows some 130,000 clones, 90% to 95% of them seen only once. The sample here was peripheral blood, taken 28 days after the second AZD1222 dose. These receptors were taken from an adult who received the AZD1222 COVID-19 vaccine.

The genes are TRBV19 and TRBJ1-1; D not certain. The CDR3 covers 15 residues. Trimming removed 5 bases at V and 1 base at J, with 14 bases between. Looked up from germline, CDR1 is LNHDA and CDR2 is SQIVND (reference sequence). The CDR3 is CASSHPWQKNTEAFF. DNA for the CDR3: TGTGCCAGTAGTCACCCCTGGCAGAAGAACACTGAAGCTTTCTTT. Full variable domain (missing parts from reference TRBV19 and TRBJ1-1): DGGITQSPKYLFRKEGQNVTLSCEQNLNHDAMYWYRQDPGQGLRLIYYSQIVNDFQKGDIAEGYSVSREKKESFPLTVTSAQKNPTAFYLCASSHPWQKNTEAFFGQGTRLTVV.

J is TRBJ1-1 and V is TRBV12-3 or TRBV12-4, with a possible D match to TRBD1 (5 bases). CDR3 length equals 13 residues. The V end was cut by 3 bases, the J end by 9 bases, with 14 bases between. In nucleotides, the CDR3 is TGTGCCAGCAGTTTTGAGGGGAGATTTAAAGCTTTCTTT. Translated, it gives CASSFEGRFKAFF.

The chain is built from TRBV28 and TRBJ1-6; TRBD1 might be the D (5 bases). V was cut by 9 bases and J by 2 bases, with 11 bases left in between. Germline CDR1 and CDR2: MDHEN and SYDVKM. This CDR3 region has 14 residues. CDR3: CASSGGPYNSPLHF. DNA for the CDR3: TGTGCCAGTTCGGGGGGTCCCTATAATTCACCCCTCCACTTT.

The chain carries TRBV6-4 and TRBJ2-7; 8 bases agree with TRBD1. Germline-derived CDR1 and CDR2 are MRHNA and SNTAGT. This CDR3 region has 13 residues. Trimming cost V 5 bases and J 4 bases; bases outside gene matches: 4. CDR3 sequence reads: CASSQGAGYEQYF. Written as DNA, the CDR3 is TGTGCCAGCAGTCAGGGGGCCGGGTACGAGCAGTACTTC.

The chain combines TRBV10-3 with TRBJ1-6; no clear D gene. Per germline, CDR1 ENHRY and CDR2 SYGVKD. CDR3 size: 12 residues. V shed 4 bases and J shed 12 bases, with 10 bases lying between them. Here the CDR3 reads CAISGSMRPLHF. For the CDR3, the DNA is TGTGCCATCAGTGGGTCAATGAGACCCCTCCACTTT.

The chain employs TRBV5-6 and TRBJ1-2; 10 nucleotides align to TRBD1. Germline V lookup: CDR1 SGHDT, CDR2 YYEEEE. CDR3 size: 15 residues. Trimming cost V 3 bases and J 6 bases; bases outside gene matches: 8. The CDR3 protein is CASSSWTGGFHGYTF. CDR3 nucleotides: TGTGCCAGCAGCTCTTGGACAGGGGGTTTTCATGGCTACACCTTC.